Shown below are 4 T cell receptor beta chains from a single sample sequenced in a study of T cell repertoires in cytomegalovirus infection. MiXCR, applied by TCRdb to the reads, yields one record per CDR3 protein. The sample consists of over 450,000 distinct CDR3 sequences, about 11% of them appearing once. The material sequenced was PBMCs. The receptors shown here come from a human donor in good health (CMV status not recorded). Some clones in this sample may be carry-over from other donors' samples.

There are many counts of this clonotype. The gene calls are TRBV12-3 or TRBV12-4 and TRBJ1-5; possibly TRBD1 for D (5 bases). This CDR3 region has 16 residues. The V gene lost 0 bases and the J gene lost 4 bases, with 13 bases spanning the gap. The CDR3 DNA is TGTGCCAGCAGTTTAGCATCCAGGGAGCGGAATCAGCCCCAGCATTTT. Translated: CASSLASRERNQPQHF.

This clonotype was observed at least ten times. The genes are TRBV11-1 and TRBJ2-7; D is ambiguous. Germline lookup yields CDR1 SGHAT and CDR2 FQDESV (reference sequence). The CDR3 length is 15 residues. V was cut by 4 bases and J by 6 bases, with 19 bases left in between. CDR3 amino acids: CASSSQAATWSEQYF. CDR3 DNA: TGTGCCAGCAGCTCTCAGGCTGCCACTTGGAGCGAGCAGTACTTC. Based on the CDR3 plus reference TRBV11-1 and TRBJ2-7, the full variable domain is EAEVAQSPRYKITEKSQAVAFWCDPISGHATLYWYRQILGQGPELLVQFQDESVVDDSQLPKDRFSAERLKGVDSTLKIQPAELGDSAMYLCASSSQAATWSEQYFGPGTRLTVT.

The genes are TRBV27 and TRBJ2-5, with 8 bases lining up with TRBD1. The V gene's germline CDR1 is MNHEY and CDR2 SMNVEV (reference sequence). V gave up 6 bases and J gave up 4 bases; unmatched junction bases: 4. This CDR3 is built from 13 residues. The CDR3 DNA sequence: TGTGCCAGCAGGCTACAGGGGGGAGAGACCCAGTACTTC. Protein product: CASRLQGGETQYF.

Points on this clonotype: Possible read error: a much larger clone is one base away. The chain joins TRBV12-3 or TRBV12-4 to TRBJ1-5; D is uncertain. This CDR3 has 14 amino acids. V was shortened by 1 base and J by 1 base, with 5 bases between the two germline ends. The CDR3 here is CASSLDMSNQPQHF. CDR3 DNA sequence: TGTGCCAGCAGTTTAGACATGAGCAATCAGCCCCAGCATTTT.